This T cell receptor beta chain was identified in a study of blood T cell repertoires in COVID-19 (TCRdb year 2020). Background for the entire study: The collaborator samples originated in the United States, Italy and Spain and spanned the acute and convalescent phases of COVID-19. The prospective study material was composed of cDNA or gDNA derived from T cells, B-cell-depleted T cells, or PBMCs. The dataset comprised deeply sampled blood TCRbeta repertoires from subjects exposed to, actively infected with, or recovered from COVID-19. The repertoires were released in a freely available public database meant as a resource for research on the immune response to SARS-CoV-2. Samples were obtained from the ongoing ImmuneRACE study (first 160 participants) and from about 1,300 subjects provided by 6 global collaborators. Nearly every sample came with metadata listing a de-identified subject ID, COVID-19 status, age in years and sex. HLA class I and class II types, where available, came from metadata supplied by the sample provider rather than from assay-based typing. Beyond this particular receptor, the publication reports: The quantity of clinical and demographic metadata differed by source and by participant and was supplied without curation.

Another Seattle source contributed samples from volunteer blood donors who had recovered from COVID-19. Collaborating institutions collected whole blood in K2EDTA tubes following their own protocols. Collaborator samples were shipped for TCRbeta analysis as frozen whole blood, isolated PBMCs, or DNA extracted from either sample type. TCRbeta CDR3 regions were amplified from genomic DNA by means of the immunoSEQ Assay, a bias-controlled multiplex PCR. The paper's processing steps were these. The number of nucleated cells in each sample was estimated from the amplification of reference gene primers within the assay. To quantify the absolute abundance of each unique TCRbeta CDR3 rearrangement, sequence reads were collapsed and filtered. For each sample, productive Simpson clonality was calculated as the square root of Simpson's diversity index over productive rearrangements. The table was pulled from immuneACCESS by TCRdb, which kept in-frame rearrangements only. Such tables lose some clones; where checked, under half of the loss comes from unresolved V genes, and the rest has no known cause. That table furnishes V, J and clone size, whereas the DNA furnished D and trimming. Counted in this sample were about 140,000 clones; more than 75% of them appeared once. Together, the top ten hold approximately 10% of the sample.

V is reduced by 1 base and J by 8 bases, leaving a spacing of 8 bases between them. CDR3 length: 13 amino acids, cysteine to phenylalanine. CDR3 DNA only is kept here, 39 bases in frame from base 1. CDR1 and CDR2, per the germline V gene, are MDHEN and SYDVKM. This clone was seen many times. The antigen it recognizes is unknown. No much larger clone exists at a distance of one base, and base qualities are not known. Recombination linked TRBV28 to TRBJ1-4; the best D guess is TRBD1, with 5 bases matching. The sample was peripheral blood. The origin of this receptor is a man aged 55 to 70 who had recovered from COVID-19. The sequence in DNA is TGTGCCAGCAGTTTATTAAGGGGAGAAAAACTGTTTTTT. It encodes CASSLLRGEKLFF.